This TCR beta chain was identified during a study of T-cell reconstitution after alpha-beta-depleted transplantation in children. Overall study findings and caveats: Some patients owed their high day-60 TCRbeta diversity to surviving recipient T cells and thymic progenitors. T-cell counts and diversity were attributed mostly to newly produced T cells one year after transplant. Expanded clones from the graft, numbering several hundred, reportedly supplied alpha-beta T cells about two months after transplant.

The V end was cut by 6 bases, the J end by 5 bases, with 11 bases between. The CDR3 runs 13 residues. Unique molecular identifiers were incorporated when the TCRbeta library was constructed. One entry per CDR3 protein results from TCRdb running MiXCR on the PCR reads. This sample has about 240,000 distinct CDR3 sequences, with 25% found just once. This clonotype was picked up many times. Its antigen is as yet unknown. The clonotype was recovered from a girl aged 2-15 years with Fanconi anemia, due to receive a stem cell transplant. The chain combines TRBV12-3 or TRBV12-4 with TRBJ1-5; D is unclear. Here the sequenced sample was PBMCs, taken before TCRalphabeta/CD19-depleted stem cell transplant. Written as DNA, the CDR3 is TGTGCCAGCAGGAGGACCGGTGATCAGCCCCAGCATTTT. This translates into CASRRTGDQPQHF.